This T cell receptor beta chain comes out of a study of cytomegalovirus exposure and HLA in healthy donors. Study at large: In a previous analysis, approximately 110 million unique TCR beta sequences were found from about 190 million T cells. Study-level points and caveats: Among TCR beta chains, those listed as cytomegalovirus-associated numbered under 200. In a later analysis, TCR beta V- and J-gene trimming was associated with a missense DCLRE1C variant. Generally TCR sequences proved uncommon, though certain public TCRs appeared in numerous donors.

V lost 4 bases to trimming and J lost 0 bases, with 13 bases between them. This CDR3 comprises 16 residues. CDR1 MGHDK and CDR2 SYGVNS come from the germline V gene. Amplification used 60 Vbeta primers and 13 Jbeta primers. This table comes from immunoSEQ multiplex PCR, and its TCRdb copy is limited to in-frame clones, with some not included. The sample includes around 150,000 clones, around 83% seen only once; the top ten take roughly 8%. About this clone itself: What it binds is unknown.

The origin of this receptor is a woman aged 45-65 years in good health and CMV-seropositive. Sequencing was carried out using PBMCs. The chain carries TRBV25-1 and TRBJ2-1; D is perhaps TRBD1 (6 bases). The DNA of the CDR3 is TGTGCCAGCAGTGGATACAGGGTTACCTCCTACAATGAGCAGTTCTTC. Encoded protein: CASSGYRVTSYNEQFF.